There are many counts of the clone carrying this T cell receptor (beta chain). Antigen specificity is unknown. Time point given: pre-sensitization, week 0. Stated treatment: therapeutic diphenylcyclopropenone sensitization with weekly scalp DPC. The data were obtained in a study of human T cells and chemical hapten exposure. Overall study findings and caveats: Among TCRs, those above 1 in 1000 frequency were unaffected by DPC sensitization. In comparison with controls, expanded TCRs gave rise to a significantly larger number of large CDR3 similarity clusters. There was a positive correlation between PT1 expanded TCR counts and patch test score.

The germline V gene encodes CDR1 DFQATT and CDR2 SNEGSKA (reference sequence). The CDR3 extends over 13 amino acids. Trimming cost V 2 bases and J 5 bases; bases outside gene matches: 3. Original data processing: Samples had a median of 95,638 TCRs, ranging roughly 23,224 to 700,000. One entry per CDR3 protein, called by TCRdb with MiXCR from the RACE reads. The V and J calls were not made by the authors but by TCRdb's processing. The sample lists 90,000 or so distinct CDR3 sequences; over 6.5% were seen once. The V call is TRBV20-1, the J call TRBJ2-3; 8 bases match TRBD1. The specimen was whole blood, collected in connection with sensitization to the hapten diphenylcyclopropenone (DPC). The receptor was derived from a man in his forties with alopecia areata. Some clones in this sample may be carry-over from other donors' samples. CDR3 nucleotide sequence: TGCAGTGCTAGACAGGGGGCGCGAGATACGCAGTATTTT. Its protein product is CSARQGARDTQYF.